This T cell receptor (beta chain) was sequenced for a study of beta chain features in type 1 diabetes. Regarding the study as a whole: TCRB CDR3s were moderately but significantly shorter in Type 1 diabetes patients in all four CD4+ subsets.

Germline loops: CDR1 MNHNY, CDR2 SVGAGI (reference sequence). The CDR3 runs 13 residues. The V and J ends lost 11 bases and 3 bases respectively, with 13 bases between them. The whole isolated RNA underwent reverse transcription, so sequencing captured expressed TCRB transcripts. TCRdb keeps only in-frame clones here, not all; method: immunoSEQ multiplex PCR. The sample has a few hundred thousand clones, about 15% seen once. Worth noting for this clone: No antigen is known for it.

Blood was drawn once from each donor into heparinised tubes. The draws averaged about 120 mL. Sequenced material: naive CD4+ T cells from blood. This clonotype was obtained from a woman aged 18-30 years in good health. The rearrangement links TRBV6-6 to TRBJ2-2; maybe TRBD1 (5 bases). The CDR3: CAGTTADTGELFF. CDR3 DNA sequence: TGTGCCGGAACGACAGCAGACACCGGGGAGCTGTTTTTT.